Listed below are T cell receptor beta chains from one sample, sequenced in a study of T-cell reconstitution after alpha-beta-depleted transplantation in children. TCRdb reanalysed the PCR reads using MiXCR and keeps one entry per CDR3 protein. This table has approximately 520,000 distinct CDR3 sequences, around a third appearing once. Sequenced material: PBMCs from the stem cell graft donor, taken from the stem cell graft. The receptors derive from a human donor who donated a stem cell graft to a child with aplastic anemia. Both conserved end residues are part of each CDR3. D genes are given only for firm matches. Size tells how often a clone was seen (once, few, many) or the class of an expanded clone, and some rows leave it out.

D	J	V	size	DNA	CDR3
NA	TRBJ1-1	TRBV29-1	NA	TGCAGCGGCCGTGGCCAGAACACTGAAGCTTTCTTT	CSGRGQNTEAFF
TRBD1	TRBJ2-5	TRBV24-1	many	TGTGCCACCAGTGACCCGACAGGGGAGAGGTCAGAGACCCAGTACTTC	CATSDPTGERSETQYF
NA	TRBJ1-1	TRBV27	NA	TGTGCCAGCGGCCCGACCAGAGCAAACAGGAACACTGAAGCTTTCTTT	CASGPTRANRNTEAFF
NA	TRBJ2-3	TRBV5-4	NA	TGTGCCAGCAGCTACCGGGGAGGAGATACGCAGTATTTT	CASSYRGGDTQYF
NA	TRBJ2-7	TRBV20-1	NA	TGCAGTGCTTTAGAAGATCTAGGCGTTTACGAGCAGTACTTC	CSALEDLGVYEQYF
NA	TRBJ1-4	TRBV20-1	NA	TGCAGTGCTAGAGATTTAGGGTTAGGGGAAAAACTGTTTTTT	CSARDLGLGEKLFF
NA	TRBJ1-5	TRBV28	NA	TGTGCCAGCAGCCTCAGGGGAGAGCAGCCCCAGCATTTT	CASSLRGEQPQHF
NA	TRBJ1-1	TRBV12-3/TRBV12-4	NA	TGTGCCAGCACCCACGGGTACACTGAAGCTTTCTTT	CASTHGYTEAFF
TRBD1	TRBJ2-2	TRBV29-1	few	TGCAGCGTCACGACAGGGTCCGGGGAGCTGTTTTTT	CSVTTGSGELFF
TRBD1	TRBJ2-3	TRBV20-1	NA	TGCAGTGCTAGAGTATCAGGGGGCTTCAGCACAGATACGCAGTATTTT	CSARVSGGFSTDTQYF
TRBD1	TRBJ2-1	TRBV29-1	NA	TGCAGCGTTGTCCCTCCGGGACAGGGGATAAGTGAGCAGTTCTTC	CSVVPPGQGISEQFF
TRBD2	TRBJ2-7	TRBV6-2/TRBV6-3	once	TGTGCCAGCAGTTACGCAGCGGGAAGGGCTTACGAGCAGTACTTC	CASSYAAGRAYEQYF
NA	TRBJ2-5	TRBV7-2	NA	TGTGCCAGCAGCTTACAGCGGACAGAGCAAGAGACCCAGTACTTC	CASSLQRTEQETQYF
TRBD2	TRBJ2-3	TRBV7-8	NA	TGTGCCAGCAGCTTCGAAGGACTAGCGGGAGTGACAGATACGCAGTATTTT	CASSFEGLAGVTDTQYF
NA	TRBJ1-1	TRBV9	NA	TGTGCCAGCAGCGTAAAGGGCTTTGGGAACACTGAAGCTTTCTTT	CASSVKGFGNTEAFF
TRBD2	TRBJ2-2	TRBV9	few	TGTGCCAGCAGCGCCTGGGGGGGAGCGAACACCGGGGAGCTGTTTTTT	CASSAWGGANTGELFF
TRBD2	TRBJ2-6	TRBV20-1	NA	TGCAGTGCGCGACTAGCGGGAGGGAGGAACTCTGGGGCCAACGTCCTGACTTTC	CSARLAGGRNSGANVLTF
NA	TRBJ1-5	TRBV15	NA	TGTGCCACCAGCATCGACTTGGGGGGCAATCAGCCCCAGCATTTT	CATSIDLGGNQPQHF
NA	TRBJ1-5	TRBV12-3/TRBV12-4	NA	TGTGCCAGCAGTTCGATCGGCCTCACAAATCAGCCCCAGCATTTT	CASSSIGLTNQPQHF
TRBD1	TRBJ2-3	TRBV25-1	few	TGTGCCAGCAGTTGGACAGGGGCCACAGATACGCAGTATTTT	CASSWTGATDTQYF
TRBD2	TRBJ2-1	TRBV15	few	TGTGCCACCCTCGCCGTTAGCGGGAGGCCCGATGAGCAGTTCTTC	CATLAVSGRPDEQFF
TRBD2	TRBJ2-3	TRBV18	few	TGTGCCAGCTCCGAGGGACTAGCGGGAGGAACAGATACGCAGTATTTT	CASSEGLAGGTDTQYF
TRBD2	TRBJ2-3	TRBV14	few	TGTGCCAGCAGCACGCGGGAGGGTTGGTCAGATACGCAGTATTTT	CASSTREGWSDTQYF
TRBD2	TRBJ2-1	TRBV9	few	TGTGCCAGCAGCGTAGCTGTTCGGGCTAGCGGGACGAATGGGCCACCGACTTTC	CASSVAVRASGTNGPPTF
NA	TRBJ1-1	TRBV7-9	NA	TGTGCCAGCAGCTTAGTATTTGGACATTTGAACACTGAAGCTTTCTTT	CASSLVFGHLNTEAFF
TRBD2	TRBJ2-1	TRBV28	NA	TGTGCCAGCAGTTCCAGCGGGAGGCTATACAATGAGCAGTTCTTC	CASSSSGRLYNEQFF
NA	TRBJ1-2	TRBV7-2	NA	TGTGCCAGCAGCCCAGGGACATCAGGGGCCTCAGGCTACACCTTC	CASSPGTSGASGYTF
NA	TRBJ2-1	TRBV7-3	NA	TGTGCCAGCAGCCGTGGGGACGGCTCCTACAATGAGCAGTTCTTC	CASSRGDGSYNEQFF
NA	TRBJ1-1	TRBV29-1	few	TGCAGCGTTGGAGGAACGTTTGGGGCTGAAGCTTTCTTT	CSVGGTFGAEAFF
TRBD1	TRBJ2-2	TRBV29-1	few	TGCAGCGTTGTATACAGGGGGCAGCACACCGGGGAGCTGTTTTTT	CSVVYRGQHTGELFF
NA	TRBJ2-7	TRBV5-1	few	TGCGCCAGCAGCTGGAACAATTACGAGCAGTACTTC	CASSWNNYEQYF
NA	TRBJ1-1	TRBV7-9	few	TGTGCCAGCAGCCTGGCGGGTCAACATGAAGCTTTCTTT	CASSLAGQHEAFF
NA	TRBJ2-1	TRBV27	few	TGTGCCAGCAGTTTATCGAGGCAGGAGGGCGAGCAGTTCTTC	CASSLSRQEGEQFF
NA	TRBJ2-2	TRBV24-1	NA	TGTGCCACCAGTGTCCCCCTCGAGGGGACCCTAAACACCGGGGAGCTGTTTTTT	CATSVPLEGTLNTGELFF
NA	TRBJ2-1	TRBV27	NA	TGTGCCAGCAGTCCCCTTGGGGGACCTGGCAATGAGCAGTTCTTC	CASSPLGGPGNEQFF
TRBD2	TRBJ2-3	TRBV20-1	few	TGCAGTGCTGGCGGGGGGCGCAGAGTAGTAGCGGGAGGGAGTGGCACAGATACGCAGTATTTT	CSAGGGRRVVAGGSGTDTQYF
TRBD2	TRBJ2-1	TRBV5-1	few	TGCGCCAGCAGCTGGCTTAGCGGGGACGGGGATGAGCAGTTCTTC	CASSWLSGDGDEQFF
NA	TRBJ1-2	TRBV7-2	NA	TGTGCCAGCAGCGTACGCGGCTATGGCTACACCTTC	CASSVRGYGYTF
NA	TRBJ2-5	TRBV20-1	NA	TGCAGTGCTAGAAGGGCAGGGGCGAGGGAGACCCAGTACTTC	CSARRAGARETQYF
NA	TRBJ2-6	TRBV5-1	NA	TGCGCCAGCAGACCCCCAGAGGGGGCCAACGTCCTGACTTTC	CASRPPEGANVLTF
NA	TRBJ1-2	TRBV6-1	NA	TGTGCCAGCAGTGAAACCAGGGCGGGCGGCTACACCTTC	CASSETRAGGYTF
NA	TRBJ1-5	TRBV6-2/TRBV6-3	NA	TGTGCCAGCACTCGCGGAAAGTCATATAGCAATCAGCCCCAGCATTTT	CASTRGKSYSNQPQHF
TRBD1	TRBJ2-2	TRBV9	NA	TGTGCCAGCAGCGTAGTGGACAGGGACGCCGGGGAGCTGTTTTTT	CASSVVDRDAGELFF
NA	TRBJ2-1	TRBV29-1	NA	TGCAGCGGGTCCCGTCTAGTATCCCACAATGAGCAGTTCTTC	CSGSRLVSHNEQFF
NA	TRBJ2-1	TRBV19	NA	TGTGCCAGTAGTATAGATCATAGGGACGTCCCCTACAATGAGCAGTTCTTC	CASSIDHRDVPYNEQFF
NA	TRBJ1-4	TRBV5-6	few	TGTGCCAGCAGCTCTACCGGGACATCGACGGACGAAAAACTGTTTTTT	CASSSTGTSTDEKLFF